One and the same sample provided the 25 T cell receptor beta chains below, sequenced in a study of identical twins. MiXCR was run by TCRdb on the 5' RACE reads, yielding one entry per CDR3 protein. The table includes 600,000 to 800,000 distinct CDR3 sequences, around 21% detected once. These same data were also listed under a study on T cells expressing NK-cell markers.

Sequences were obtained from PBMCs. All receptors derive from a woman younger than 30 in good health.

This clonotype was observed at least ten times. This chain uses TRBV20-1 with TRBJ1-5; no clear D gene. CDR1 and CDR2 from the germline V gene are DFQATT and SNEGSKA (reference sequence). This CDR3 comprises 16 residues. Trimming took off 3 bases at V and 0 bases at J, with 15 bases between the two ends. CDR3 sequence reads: CSARRASGYSNQPQHF. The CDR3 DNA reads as TGCAGTGCTAGGCGGGCTTCGGGCTATAGCAATCAGCCCCAGCATTTT.

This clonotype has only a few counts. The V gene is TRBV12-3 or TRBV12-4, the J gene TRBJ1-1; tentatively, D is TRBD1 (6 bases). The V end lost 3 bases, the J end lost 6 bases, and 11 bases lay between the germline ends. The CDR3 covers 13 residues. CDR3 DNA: TGTGCCAGCAGTTTGAGACAGGACTCTGAAGCTTTCTTT. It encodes CASSLRQDSEAFF.

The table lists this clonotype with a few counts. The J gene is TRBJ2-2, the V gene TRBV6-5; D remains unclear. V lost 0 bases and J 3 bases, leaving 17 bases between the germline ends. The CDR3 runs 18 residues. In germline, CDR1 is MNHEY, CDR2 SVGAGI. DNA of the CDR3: TGTGCCAGCAGTTACTCTAACCCGGACCCCCTCTACACCGGGGAGCTGTTTTTT. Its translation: CASSYSNPDPLYTGELFF.

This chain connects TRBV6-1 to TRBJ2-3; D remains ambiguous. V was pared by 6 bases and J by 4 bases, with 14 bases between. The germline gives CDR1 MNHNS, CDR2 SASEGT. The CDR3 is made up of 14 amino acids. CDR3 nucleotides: TGTGCCAGCAGCCGAGGAGACCCTTCAGATACGCAGTATTTT. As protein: CASSRGDPSDTQYF.

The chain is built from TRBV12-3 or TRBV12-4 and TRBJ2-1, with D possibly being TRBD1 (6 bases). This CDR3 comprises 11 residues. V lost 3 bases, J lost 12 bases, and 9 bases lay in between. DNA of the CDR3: TGTGCCAGCAGTTTCACAGGGAGGCAGTTCTTC. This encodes CASSFTGRQFF.

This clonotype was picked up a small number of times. The CDR3 DNA sequence: TGCGCCAGCAGCTTGGCCGGCGGGACTAGCGGGGGGAAGGAGCAGTTCTTC. Translating gives CASSLAGGTSGGKEQFF. The chain is built from TRBV5-1 and TRBJ2-1; 15 nucleotides line up with TRBD2. Trimming took 0 bases from V and 10 from J; bases not matched to a gene: 8. The CDR3 runs to 17 residues. CDR1 and CDR2 (germline): SGHRS, YFSETQ.

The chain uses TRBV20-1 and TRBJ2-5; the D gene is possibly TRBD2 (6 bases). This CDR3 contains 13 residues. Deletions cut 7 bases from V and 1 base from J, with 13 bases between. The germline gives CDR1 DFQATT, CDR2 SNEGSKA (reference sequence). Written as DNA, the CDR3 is TGCAGTGGGCTGGCGGGAACCCAAGAGACCCAGTACTTC. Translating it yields CSGLAGTQETQYF.

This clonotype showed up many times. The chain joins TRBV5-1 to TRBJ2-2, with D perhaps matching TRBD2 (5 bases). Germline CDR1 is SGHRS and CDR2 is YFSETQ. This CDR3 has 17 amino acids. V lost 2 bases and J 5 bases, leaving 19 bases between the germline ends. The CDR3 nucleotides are TGCGCCAGCAGCTTTTACGTCATGGACTTGACTACCGGGGAGCTGTTTTTT. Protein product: CASSFYVMDLTTGELFF.

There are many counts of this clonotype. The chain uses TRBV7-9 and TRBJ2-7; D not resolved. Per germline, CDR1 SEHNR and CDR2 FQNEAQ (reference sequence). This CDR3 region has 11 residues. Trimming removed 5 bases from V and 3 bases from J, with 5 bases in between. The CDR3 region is CASSTFYEQYF. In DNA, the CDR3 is TGTGCCAGCAGCACCTTCTACGAGCAGTACTTC.

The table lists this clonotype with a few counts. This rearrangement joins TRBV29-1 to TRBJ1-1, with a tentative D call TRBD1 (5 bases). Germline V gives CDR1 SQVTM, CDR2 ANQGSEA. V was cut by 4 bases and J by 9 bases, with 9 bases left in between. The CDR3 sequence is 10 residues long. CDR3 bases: TGCAGCGTTGGGGGGGAAAAAGCTTTCTTT. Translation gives CSVGGEKAFF.

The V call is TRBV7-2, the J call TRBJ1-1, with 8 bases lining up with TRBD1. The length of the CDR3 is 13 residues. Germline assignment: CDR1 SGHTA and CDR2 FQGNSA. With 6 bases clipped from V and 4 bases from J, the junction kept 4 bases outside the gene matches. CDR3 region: CASRDTGGTEAFF. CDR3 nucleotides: TGTGCCAGCAGAGACACAGGGGGCACTGAAGCTTTCTTT.

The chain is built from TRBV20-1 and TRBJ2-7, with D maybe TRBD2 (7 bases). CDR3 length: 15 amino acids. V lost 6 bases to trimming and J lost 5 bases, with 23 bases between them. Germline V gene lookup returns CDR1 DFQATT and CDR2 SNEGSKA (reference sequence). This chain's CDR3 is CSASRGAGPMNEQYF. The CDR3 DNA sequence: TGCAGTGCCTCACGGGGGGCGGGGCCCATGAACGAGCAGTACTTC.

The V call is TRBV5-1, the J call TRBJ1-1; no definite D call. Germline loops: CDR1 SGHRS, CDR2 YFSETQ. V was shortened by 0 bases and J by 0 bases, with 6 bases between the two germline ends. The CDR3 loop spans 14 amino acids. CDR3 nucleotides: TGCGCCAGCAGCTTGGAAGCTATGAACACTGAAGCTTTCTTT. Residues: CASSLEAMNTEAFF.

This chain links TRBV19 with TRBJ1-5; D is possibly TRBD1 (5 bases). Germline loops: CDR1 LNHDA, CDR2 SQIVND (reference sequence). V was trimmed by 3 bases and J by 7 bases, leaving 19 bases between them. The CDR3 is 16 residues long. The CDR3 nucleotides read TGTGCCAGTAGTATTCAGTCGGGGCTCCGGCGACAGCCCCAGCATTTT. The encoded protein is CASSIQSGLRRQPQHF. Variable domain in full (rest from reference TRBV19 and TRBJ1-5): DGGITQSPKYLFRKEGQNVTLSCEQNLNHDAMYWYRQDPGQGLRLIYYSQIVNDFQKGDIAEGYSVSREKKESFPLTVTSAQKNPTAFYLCASSIQSGLRRQPQHFGDGTRLSIL.

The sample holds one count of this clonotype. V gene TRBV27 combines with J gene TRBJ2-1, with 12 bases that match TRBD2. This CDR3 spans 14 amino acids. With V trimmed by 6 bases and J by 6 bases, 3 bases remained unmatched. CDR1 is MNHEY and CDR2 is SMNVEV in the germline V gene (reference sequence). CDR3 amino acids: CASRTSGSTNEQFF. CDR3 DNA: TGTGCCAGCAGGACTAGCGGGAGTACCAATGAGCAGTTCTTC.

CDR3 protein: CASSNTGAYYGYTF. The CDR3 DNA reads TGTGCCAGCAGTAATACAGGGGCCTACTATGGCTACACCTTC. The chain couples TRBV12-3 or TRBV12-4 to TRBJ1-2; the match to TRBD1 covers 7 bases. V shed 5 bases, J shed 3 bases, and the junction held 6 bases outside the gene matches. This CDR3 has 14 amino acids.

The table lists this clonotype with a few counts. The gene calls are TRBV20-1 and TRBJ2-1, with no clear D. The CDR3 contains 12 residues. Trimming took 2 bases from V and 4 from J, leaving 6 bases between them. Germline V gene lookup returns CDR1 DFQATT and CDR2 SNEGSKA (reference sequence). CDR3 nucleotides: TGCAGTGCTAGAAGGCAGTACAATGAGCAGTTCTTC. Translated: CSARRQYNEQFF.

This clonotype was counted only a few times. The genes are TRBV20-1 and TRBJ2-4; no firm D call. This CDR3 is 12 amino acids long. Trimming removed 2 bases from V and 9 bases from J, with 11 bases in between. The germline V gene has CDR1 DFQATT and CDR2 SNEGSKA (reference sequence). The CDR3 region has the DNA TGCAGTGCTAGATCCCCCTTAGGCATTCAGTACTTC. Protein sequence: CSARSPLGIQYF.

The CDR3, as DNA: TGCAGTGCCCAGGACAGGGGGCGGGAGACCCAGTACTTC. This translates into CSAQDRGRETQYF. The chain links TRBV20-1 to TRBJ2-5; 11 bases agree with TRBD1. This CDR3 region has 13 residues. The J segment lost 5 bases and the V segment lost 6 bases, leaving 5 bases of the junction unmatched. The germline gives CDR1 DFQATT, CDR2 SNEGSKA (reference sequence).

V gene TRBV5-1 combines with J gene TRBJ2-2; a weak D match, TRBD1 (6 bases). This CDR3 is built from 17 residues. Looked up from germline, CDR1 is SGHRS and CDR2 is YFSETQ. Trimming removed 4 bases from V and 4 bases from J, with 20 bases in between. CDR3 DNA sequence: TGCGCCAGCAGCCCTCCTGGCAGGGGTGATAGCACCGGGGAGCTGTTTTTT. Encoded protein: CASSPPGRGDSTGELFF.

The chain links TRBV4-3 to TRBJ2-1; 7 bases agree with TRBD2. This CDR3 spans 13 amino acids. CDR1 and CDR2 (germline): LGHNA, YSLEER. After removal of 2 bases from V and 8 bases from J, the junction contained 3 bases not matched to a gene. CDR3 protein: CASSQRLAHEQFF. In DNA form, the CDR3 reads TGCGCCAGCAGCCAAAGACTAGCCCATGAGCAGTTCTTC.

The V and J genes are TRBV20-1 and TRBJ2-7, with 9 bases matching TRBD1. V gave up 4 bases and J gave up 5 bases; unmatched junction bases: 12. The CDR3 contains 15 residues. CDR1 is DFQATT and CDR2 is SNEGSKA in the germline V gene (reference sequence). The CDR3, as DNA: TGCAGTGCTACACAACTGAACAGGGGGCTAGACGAGCAGTACTTC. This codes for CSATQLNRGLDEQYF.

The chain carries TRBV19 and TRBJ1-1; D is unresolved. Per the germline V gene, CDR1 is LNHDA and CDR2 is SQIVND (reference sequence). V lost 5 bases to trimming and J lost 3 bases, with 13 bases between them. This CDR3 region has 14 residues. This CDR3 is CASSPARTDTEAFF. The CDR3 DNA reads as TGTGCCAGTAGTCCCGCTCGGACGGACACTGAAGCTTTCTTT.

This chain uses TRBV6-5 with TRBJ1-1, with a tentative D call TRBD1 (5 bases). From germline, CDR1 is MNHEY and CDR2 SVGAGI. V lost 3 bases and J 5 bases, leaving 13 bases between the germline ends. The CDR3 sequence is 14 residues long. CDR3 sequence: CASSYEGTRTEAFF. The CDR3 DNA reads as TGTGCCAGCAGTTATGAGGGGACTCGGACTGAAGCTTTCTTT.

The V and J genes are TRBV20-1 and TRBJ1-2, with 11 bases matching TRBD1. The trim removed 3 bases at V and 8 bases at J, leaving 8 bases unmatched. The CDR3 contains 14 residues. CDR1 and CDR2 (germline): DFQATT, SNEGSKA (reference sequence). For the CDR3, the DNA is TGCAGTGCTAGGTCCGGACAGGGGGCAGGGGGCTACACCTTC. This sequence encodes CSARSGQGAGGYTF.